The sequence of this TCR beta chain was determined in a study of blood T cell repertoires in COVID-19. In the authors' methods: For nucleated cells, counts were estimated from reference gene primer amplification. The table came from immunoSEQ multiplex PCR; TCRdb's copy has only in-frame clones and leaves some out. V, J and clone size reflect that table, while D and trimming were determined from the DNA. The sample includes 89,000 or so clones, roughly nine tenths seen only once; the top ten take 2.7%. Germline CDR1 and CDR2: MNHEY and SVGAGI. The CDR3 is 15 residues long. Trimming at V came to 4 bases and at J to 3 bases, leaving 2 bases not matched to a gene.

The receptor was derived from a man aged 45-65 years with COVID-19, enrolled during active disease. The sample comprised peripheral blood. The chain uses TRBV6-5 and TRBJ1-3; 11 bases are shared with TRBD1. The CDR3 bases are TGTGCCAGCAGTTGGACAGGGGGCCTTGGAAACACCATATATTTT. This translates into CASSWTGGLGNTIYF.